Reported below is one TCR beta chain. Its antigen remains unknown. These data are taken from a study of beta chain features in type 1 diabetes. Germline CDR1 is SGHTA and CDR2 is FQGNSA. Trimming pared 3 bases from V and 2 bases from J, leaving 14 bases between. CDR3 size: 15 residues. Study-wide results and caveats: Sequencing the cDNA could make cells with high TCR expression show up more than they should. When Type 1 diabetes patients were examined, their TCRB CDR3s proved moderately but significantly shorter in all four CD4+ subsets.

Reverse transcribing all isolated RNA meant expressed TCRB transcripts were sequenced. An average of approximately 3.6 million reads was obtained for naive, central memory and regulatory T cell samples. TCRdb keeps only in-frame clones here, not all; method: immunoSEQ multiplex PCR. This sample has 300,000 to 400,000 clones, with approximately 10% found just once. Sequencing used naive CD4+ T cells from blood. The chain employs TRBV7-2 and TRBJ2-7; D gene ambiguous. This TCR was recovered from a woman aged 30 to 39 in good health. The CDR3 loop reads CASSFGRGVPYEQYF. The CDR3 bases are TGTGCCAGCAGCTTTGGTCGAGGAGTTCCCTACGAGCAGTACTTC.